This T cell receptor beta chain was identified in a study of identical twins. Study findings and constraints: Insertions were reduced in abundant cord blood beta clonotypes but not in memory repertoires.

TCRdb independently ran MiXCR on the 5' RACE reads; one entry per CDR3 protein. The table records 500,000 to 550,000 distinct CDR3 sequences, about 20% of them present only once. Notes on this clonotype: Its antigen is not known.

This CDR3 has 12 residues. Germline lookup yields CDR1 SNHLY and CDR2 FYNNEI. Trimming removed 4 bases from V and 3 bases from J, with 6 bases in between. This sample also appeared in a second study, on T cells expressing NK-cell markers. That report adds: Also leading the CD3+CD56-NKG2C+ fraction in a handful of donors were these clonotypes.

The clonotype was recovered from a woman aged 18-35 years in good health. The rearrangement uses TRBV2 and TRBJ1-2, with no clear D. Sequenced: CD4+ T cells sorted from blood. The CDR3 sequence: CASSVEDYGYTF. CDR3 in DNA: TGTGCCAGCAGTGTCGAGGACTATGGCTACACCTTC. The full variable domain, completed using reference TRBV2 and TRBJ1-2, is EPEVTQTPSHQVTQMGQEVILRCVPISNHLYFYWYRQILGQKVEFLVSFYNNEISEKSEIFDDQFSVERPDGSNFTLKIRSTKLEDSAMYFCASSVEDYGYTFGSGTRLTVV.